Presented here are 21 T cell receptor beta chains from one specimen sequenced in a study of shared clonotypes between healthy human individuals. Only in-frame clones appear in the TCRdb table, and some are missing; sequencing was by immunoSEQ multiplex PCR. The repertoire holds some 1,900,000 clones, with 85% to 95% as singletons. Terminally differentiated effector memory CD45RA+ cells were left out of the naive CD8 fraction, which was CD45RO-negative and positively selected for CCR7. Sequencing was performed on naive CD8+ T cells sorted from blood. The receptors derive from a man in his late teens or twenties in good health.

The rearrangement joins TRBV27 to TRBJ2-1; 9 nucleotides agree with TRBD2. J lost 5 bases, V lost 6 bases, and 11 bases had no gene match. Germline V gene data show CDR1 as MNHEY and CDR2 as SMNVEV (reference sequence). This CDR3 has 16 residues. For the CDR3, the DNA is TGTGCCAGCAGCCCCTTAGGCGGGGGGGTTCACAATGAGCAGTTCTTC. Amino acids: CASSPLGGGVHNEQFF.

V usage is TRBV4-1 and J usage is TRBJ2-3; 9 bases map to TRBD2. This CDR3 has 16 amino acids. Germline V gives CDR1 MGHRA, CDR2 YSYEKL. Trimming removed 4 bases from V and 1 base from J; junction bases left unmatched: 6. CDR3 residues: CASSRSVAGGTDTQYF. DNA of the CDR3: TGCGCCAGCAGCCGTAGTGTAGCGGGGGGCACAGATACGCAGTATTTT.

Points on this clone: At the DNA level, this CDR3 is encoded by other sequences in the same sample as well. The V gene is TRBV4-3, the J gene TRBJ2-1, with D uncertain. Germline CDR1 is LGHNA and CDR2 is YSLEER. Trimming removed 3 bases from V and 0 bases from J, with 6 bases in between. CDR3 length: 14 residues. CDR3 amino acids: CASSHADSYNEQFF. The CDR3, as DNA: TGCGCCAGCAGCCATGCGGACTCCTACAATGAGCAGTTCTTC.

On this clone: The junction and the germline gene differ at one end; a read error may be behind it. The V call is TRBV7-9, the J call TRBJ2-5; D not certain. This CDR3 contains 13 residues. Germline assignment: CDR1 SEHNR and CDR2 FQNEAQ (reference sequence). CDR3 sequence: CASSLEADRVYHF. In DNA form, the CDR3 reads TGTGCCAGCAGCTTAGAGGCGGATCGGGTTTACCACTTC.

This clone was recorded only once. The rearrangement joins TRBV7-9 to TRBJ2-3; the match to TRBD1 covers 12 bases. The CDR3 length is 17 residues. The germline V gene encodes CDR1 SEHNR and CDR2 FQNEAQ (reference sequence). Trimming at V came to 5 bases and at J to 1 base, leaving 7 bases not matched to a gene. This chain's CDR3 is CASSPGTGGAGTDTQYF. The CDR3 DNA follows: TGTGCCAGCAGCCCCGGGACAGGGGGCGCGGGCACAGATACGCAGTATTTT.

The CDR3 loop is CASSQEDGLIPQPQHF. CDR3 coding DNA: TGTGCCAGCAGCCAAGAGGACGGATTGATTCCTCAGCCCCAGCATTTT. The chain joins TRBV4-2 to TRBJ1-5; D is ambiguous. Looked up from germline, CDR1 is LGHNA and CDR2 is YNFKEQ. The CDR3 is 16 residues long. Trimming removed 0 bases from V and 6 bases from J, with 15 bases in between.

The genes are TRBV7-9 and TRBJ1-2; 12 positions match TRBD1. The CDR3 consists of 16 residues. The germline V gene encodes CDR1 SEHNR and CDR2 FQNEAQ (reference sequence). V lost 4 bases to trimming and J lost 6 bases; unmatched junction nucleotides: 9. This CDR3 is CASSWAGTGGLDGYTF. The CDR3 nucleotides are TGTGCCAGCAGCTGGGCCGGGACAGGGGGCCTAGATGGCTACACCTTC. Complete variable domain (other parts from reference TRBV7-9 and TRBJ1-2): DTGVSQNPRHKITKRGQNVTFRCDPISEHNRLYWYRQTLGQGPEFLTYFQNEAQLEKSRLLSDRFSAERPKGSFSTLEIQRTEQGDSAMYLCASSWAGTGGLDGYTFGSGTRLTVV.

The gene calls are TRBV12-5 and TRBJ2-1; D unclear. The V gene lost 1 base and the J gene lost 5 bases, with 6 bases spanning the gap. Germline values: CDR1 LGHNT, CDR2 FRNRAP. The CDR3 runs 13 residues. The CDR3 DNA sequence: TGTGCTAGTGGTTTGGGGGTGGACAATGAGCAGTTCTTC. It encodes CASGLGVDNEQFF.

This chain uses TRBV4-1 with TRBJ2-1, with D tentatively TRBD1 (5 bases). The CDR3 spans 14 residues. Per the germline V gene, CDR1 is MGHRA and CDR2 is YSYEKL. The germline V and J ends were trimmed by 3 bases and 7 bases, with 13 bases remaining between them. The CDR3 region has the DNA TGCGCCAGCAGCCATTCAAAGGGGTTTAATGAGCAGTTCTTC. Residues: CASSHSKGFNEQFF.

This clone is a singleton in its sample. This sequence joins TRBV4-3 and TRBJ2-1; TRBD1 aligns across 8 bases. There are 16 residues in the CDR3. Germline trimming cut 2 bases from V and 2 bases from J; bases unmatched to any gene: 5. Germline V gene sequence: CDR1 LGHNA, CDR2 YSLEER. Here the CDR3 DNA reads TGCGCCAGCAGCCAAAGACAGGGGCGCCCCTACAATGAGCAGTTCTTC. Its translation: CASSQRQGRPYNEQFF.

The chain links TRBV27 to TRBJ2-7, with 10 bases that match TRBD2. The CDR3 runs to 15 residues. Losses at the gene ends were 5 bases for V and 2 bases for J; bases not matched to a gene: 6. In germline, CDR1 is MNHEY, CDR2 SMNVEV (reference sequence). CDR3 bases: TGTGCCAGCAGTGTCACTAGCGGGGAAACCTACGAGCAGTACTTC. This sequence encodes CASSVTSGETYEQYF.

This chain connects TRBV7-9 to TRBJ2-7; TRBD2 matches at 14 bases. The V gene end was trimmed by 7 bases and the J gene end by 5 bases; junction bases not matched to a gene: 19. The CDR3 is made up of 19 amino acids. Germline CDR1 SEHNR, CDR2 FQNEAQ (reference sequence). The CDR3 DNA is TGTGCCAGCACCTTCGTACCGGGACTAGCGGGAGTCGGGGCCCACGAGCAGTACTTC. As protein: CASTFVPGLAGVGAHEQYF.

This clone came up a few times. The V gene is TRBV6-5, the J gene TRBJ2-2, with a tentative D call TRBD1 (6 bases). The CDR3 runs to 15 residues. Trimming pared 4 bases from V and 0 bases from J, leaving 9 bases between. Germline CDR1 MNHEY, CDR2 SVGAGI. The CDR3 nucleotides read TGTGCCAGCAGTTCCGGGACAACGAACACCGGGGAGCTGTTTTTT. Its translation is CASSSGTTNTGELFF.

The table lists this clone with a count of one. The chain employs TRBV28 and TRBJ2-7; D ambiguous. In germline, CDR1 is MDHEN, CDR2 SYDVKM. V lost 4 bases to trimming and J lost 1 base, with 5 bases between them. The CDR3 runs 12 residues. DNA of the CDR3: TGTGCCAGCAGTTGGGCTTCCTACGAGCAGTACTTC. Translating gives CASSWASYEQYF.

The chain carries TRBV5-1 and TRBJ2-1, with a possible D match to TRBD2 (5 bases). The CDR3 sequence is 15 residues long. V lost 1 base, J lost 9 bases, and 17 bases lay in between. Germline lookup yields CDR1 SGHRS and CDR2 YFSETQ. The CDR3 protein is CASSLRSGLGFEQFF. The CDR3 coding sequence is TGCGCCAGCAGCTTGCGGAGCGGACTGGGGTTTGAGCAGTTCTTC.

This rearrangement joins TRBV9 to TRBJ1-2, with TRBD1 matching over 7 bases. The ends lost 3 bases at V and 5 bases at J; junction bases unmatched: 10. CDR1 and CDR2 from the germline V gene are SGDLS and YYNGEE. The CDR3 loop spans 15 amino acids. CDR3 loop: CASSALRDSPYGYTF. The CDR3 DNA reads TGTGCCAGCAGCGCCCTTCGGGACAGCCCTTATGGCTACACCTTC.

V usage is TRBV6-1 and J usage is TRBJ1-5; D might be TRBD1 (6 bases). Germline V gene sequence: CDR1 MNHNS, CDR2 SASEGT. Trimming removed 8 bases at V and 2 bases at J, with 10 bases between. This CDR3 comprises 13 residues. The CDR3 DNA follows: TGTGCCAGCTTCAAGGGGGGCAATCAGCCCCAGCATTTT. Translating gives CASFKGGNQPQHF.

The V call is TRBV2, the J call TRBJ2-7; 7 bases line up with TRBD2. CDR1 is SNHLY and CDR2 is FYNNEI in the germline V gene. V gave up 5 bases and J gave up 6 bases; unmatched junction bases: 4. This CDR3 region has 12 residues. CDR3 loop: CASSTWTSEQYF. CDR3 DNA sequence: TGTGCCAGCAGTACGTGGACTAGCGAGCAGTACTTC.

The V and J genes are TRBV5-6 and TRBJ2-7, with TRBD1 matching 9 bases. The CDR3 covers 13 residues. Germline V gene data show CDR1 as SGHDT and CDR2 as YYEEEE. Trimming took 3 bases from V and 6 from J; bases not matched to a gene: 4. The CDR3 coding sequence is TGTGCCAGCAGCTCGGGACAGGGAAGCGAGCAGTACTTC. This encodes CASSSGQGSEQYF.

The gene calls are TRBV27 and TRBJ1-2, with D unclear. CDR1 is MNHEY, CDR2 SMNVEV, per germline (reference sequence). V was cut by 5 bases and J by 6 bases, with 16 bases left in between. CDR3 size: 14 residues. The CDR3 DNA follows: TGTGCCAGCAGTACCGGGGTGCGACTGGATGGCTACACCTTC. Protein sequence: CASSTGVRLDGYTF.

V is TRBV11-2 and J is TRBJ2-7, with 7 bases lining up with TRBD1. V lost 7 bases and J lost 5; bases outside the gene matches: 5. The CDR3 is made up of 12 amino acids. In germline, CDR1 is SGHAT, CDR2 FQNNGV. The CDR3: CASTQGKNEQYF. The CDR3 bases are TGTGCCAGCACACAGGGGAAGAACGAGCAGTACTTC.